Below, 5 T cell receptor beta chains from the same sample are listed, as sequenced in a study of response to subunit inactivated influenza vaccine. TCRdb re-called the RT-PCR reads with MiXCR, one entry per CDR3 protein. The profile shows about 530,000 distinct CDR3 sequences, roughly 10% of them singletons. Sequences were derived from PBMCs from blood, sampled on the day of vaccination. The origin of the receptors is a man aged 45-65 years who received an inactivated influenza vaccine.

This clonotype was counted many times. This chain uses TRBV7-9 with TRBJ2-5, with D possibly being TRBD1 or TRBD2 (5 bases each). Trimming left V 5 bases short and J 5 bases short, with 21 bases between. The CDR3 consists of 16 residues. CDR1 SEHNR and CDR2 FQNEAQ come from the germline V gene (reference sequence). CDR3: CASSPHVMGERETQYF. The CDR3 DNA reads TGTGCCAGCAGCCCACACGTGATGGGGGAACGGGAGACCCAGTACTTC.

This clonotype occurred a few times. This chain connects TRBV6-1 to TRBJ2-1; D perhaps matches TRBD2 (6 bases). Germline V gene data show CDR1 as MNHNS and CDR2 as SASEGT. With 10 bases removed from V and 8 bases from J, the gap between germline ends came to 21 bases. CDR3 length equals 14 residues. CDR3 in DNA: TGTGCCACCAAGTCCCCACTAGCTATGGATGAGCAGTTCTTC. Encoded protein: CATKSPLAMDEQFF.

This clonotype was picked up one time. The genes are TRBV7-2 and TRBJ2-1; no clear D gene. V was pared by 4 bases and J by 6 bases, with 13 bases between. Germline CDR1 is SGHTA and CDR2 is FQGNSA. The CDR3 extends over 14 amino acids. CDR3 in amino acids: CASSSLRVSNEQFF. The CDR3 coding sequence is TGTGCCAGCAGCTCTCTACGGGTCTCCAATGAGCAGTTCTTC.

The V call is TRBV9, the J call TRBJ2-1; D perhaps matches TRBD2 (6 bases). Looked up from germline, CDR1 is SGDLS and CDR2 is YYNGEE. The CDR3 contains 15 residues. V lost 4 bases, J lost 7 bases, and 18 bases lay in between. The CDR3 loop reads CASSKTGGPLNEQFF. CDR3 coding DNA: TGTGCCAGCAGCAAAACTGGAGGGCCTTTGAATGAGCAGTTCTTC.

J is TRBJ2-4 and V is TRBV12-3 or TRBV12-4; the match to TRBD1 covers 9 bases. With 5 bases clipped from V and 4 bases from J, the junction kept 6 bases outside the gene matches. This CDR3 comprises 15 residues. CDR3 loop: CASSDSGTGKNIQYF. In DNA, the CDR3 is TGTGCCAGCAGTGATTCCGGGACAGGGAAAAACATTCAGTACTTC.